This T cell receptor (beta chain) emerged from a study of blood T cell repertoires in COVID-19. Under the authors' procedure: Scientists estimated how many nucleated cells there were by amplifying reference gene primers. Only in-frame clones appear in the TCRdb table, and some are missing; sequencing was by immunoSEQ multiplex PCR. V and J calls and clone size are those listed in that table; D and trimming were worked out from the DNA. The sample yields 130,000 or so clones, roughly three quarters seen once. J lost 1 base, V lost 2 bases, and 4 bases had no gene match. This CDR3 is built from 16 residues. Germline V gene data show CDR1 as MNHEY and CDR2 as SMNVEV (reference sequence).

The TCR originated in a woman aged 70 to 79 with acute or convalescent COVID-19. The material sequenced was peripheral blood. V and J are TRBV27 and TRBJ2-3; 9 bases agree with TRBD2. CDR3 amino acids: CASSLGTSRRTDTQYF. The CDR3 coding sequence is TGTGCCAGCAGTTTAGGGACTAGCCGCCGCACAGATACGCAGTATTTT.